This record concerns one TCR beta chain sequence. The data originate from a study of T cell responses to AZD1222 COVID-19 vaccine. Germline CDR1 SNHLY, CDR2 FYNNEI. This CDR3 contains 15 residues. The ends were cut back, 4 bases at V and 4 bases at J, with 13 bases in the middle. This table comes from immunoSEQ multiplex PCR, and its TCRdb copy is limited to in-frame clones, with some not included. The sample shows roughly 99,000 clones, around nine tenths of them seen only once. The specimen comprised peripheral blood, sampled on day 0 of AZD1222 vaccination. The chain combines TRBV2 with TRBJ2-2; possibly TRBD1 for D (5 bases). This TCR was recovered from an adult in good health. The CDR3: CASSVYRRGTGELFF. CDR3 bases: TGTGCCAGCAGTGTATACAGGAGAGGCACCGGGGAGCTGTTTTTT.